This passage covers 12 T cell receptor beta chains from one sample sequenced in a study of T cell repertoires in cytomegalovirus infection (dated 2019 in TCRdb). Which antigens these TCRs recognize remains unknown. This sample was sequenced with an Illumina HiSeq 1500. TCRdb took the public reads, trimmed them with fastp at Q25, ran MiXCR for clone calling and kept in-frame beta chains. Rows are unified per CDR3 protein, each entry keeping the most common DNA and genes. The table for this sample lists approximately 730,000 distinct CDR3 sequences; roughly 28% of them were counted only once. The ten largest account for approximately 14% of the sample. According to the study, the label for this sample's treatment or condition signals: in vitro stimulation with specific CMV peptide epitopes to enrich CMV-specific T cells. The specimen was cultured CD8+ T cells from PBMCs, collected from culture after CMV antigen stimulation. The receptors originated from a human donor in good health (CMV status not recorded). Some clones in this sample may be carry-over from other donors' samples.

This sequence joins TRBV10-3 and TRBJ1-1; D unclear. Trimming removed 7 bases from V and 1 base from J, with 34 bases in between. The CDR3 runs 21 residues. Germline V lookup: CDR1 ENHRY, CDR2 SYGVKD. CDR3 residues: CAIKTWVSAPGLDLANTEAFF. In DNA form, the CDR3 reads TGTGCCATCAAGACCTGGGTCTCGGCACCGGGCCTAGACTTAGCGAACACTGAAGCTTTCTTT.

V is TRBV28 and J is TRBJ2-7, with a weak D call TRBD1 (5 bases). CDR1 and CDR2 (germline): MDHEN, SYDVKM. CDR3 size: 14 residues. Trimming cost V 6 bases and J 5 bases, with 17 bases left between them. The DNA of the CDR3 is TGTGCCAGCAGACCTTCCAGGGTTCGTGACGAGCAGTACGTC. Translation: CASRPSRVRDEQYV.

The table lists this clonotype with a few counts. The CDR3 reads CASSPWTGGGDEQFF. Here the CDR3 DNA reads TGTGCCAGCAGCCCTTGGACAGGGGGAGGGGATGAGCAGTTCTTC. The chain has TRBV7-8 and TRBJ2-1, with 10 positions matching TRBD1. V lost 5 bases and J lost 8; bases outside the gene matches: 9. This CDR3 contains 15 residues. Germline V gives CDR1 SGHVS, CDR2 FQNEAQ.

The V gene is TRBV6-1, the J gene TRBJ2-7, with D possibly matching TRBD2 (5 bases). Germline V gene data show CDR1 as MNHNS and CDR2 as SASEGT. The germline V and J ends were trimmed by 0 bases and 3 bases, with 12 bases remaining between them. The CDR3 is 15 amino acids. The CDR3 DNA reads as TGTGCCAGCAGTGAAGCGCTTCGGACTTACTACGAGCAGTACTTC. The encoded protein is CASSEALRTYYEQYF.

As concerns this clonotype: A read error may produce the germline difference seen at one junction end. This chain connects TRBV7-8 to TRBJ1-1, with D possibly being TRBD1 (6 bases). The CDR3 has 13 residues. Looked up from germline, CDR1 is SGHVS and CDR2 is FQNEAQ. The CDR3 sequence: CTSSMTGNTEAFF. CDR3 sequence (DNA): TGTACCAGCAGCATGACAGGGAACACTGAAGCTTTCTTT.

V and J are TRBV5-6 and TRBJ1-1; D ambiguous. Germline CDR1 SGHDT, CDR2 YYEEEE. The length of the CDR3 is 15 residues. The V end was cut by 1 base, the J end by 3 bases, with 13 bases between. The CDR3 DNA reads as TGTGCCAGCAGCTTGCTAGCCGGGCTTGACACTGAAGCTTTCTTT. Amino acids: CASSLLAGLDTEAFF.

The table lists this clonotype with a few counts. This rearrangement joins TRBV11-2 to TRBJ2-3; either TRBD1 or TRBD2 may fit D (5 bases each). V was clipped by 1 base and J by 2 bases, with 7 bases between them. The CDR3 sequence is 14 residues long. Germline V lookup: CDR1 SGHAT, CDR2 FQNNGV. CDR3 amino acids: CASSLGDPTDTQYF. The DNA for the CDR3 is TGTGCCAGCAGCTTAGGGGACCCCACAGATACGCAGTATTTT.

This clonotype was found many times. This CDR3 is CAISESGTGTYGYTF. As DNA, the CDR3 is TGTGCCATCAGTGAGTCGGGGACAGGGACCTATGGCTACACCTTC. V usage is TRBV10-3 and J usage is TRBJ1-2, with 9 bases that match TRBD1. With V trimmed by 0 bases and J by 4 bases, 3 bases remained unmatched. The CDR3 totals 15 residues. CDR1 and CDR2 from the germline V gene are ENHRY and SYGVKD.

This clonotype was counted between two and nine times. The chain employs TRBV19 and TRBJ2-7, with TRBD1 identical over 9 bases. Per the germline V gene, CDR1 is LNHDA and CDR2 is SQIVND (reference sequence). The CDR3 is 16 amino acids. V gave up 0 bases and J gave up 0 bases; unmatched junction bases: 3. DNA for the CDR3: TGTGCCAGTAGTATAGACCGGGACAGGGCCTCCTACGAGCAGTACTTC. This encodes CASSIDRDRASYEQYF.

This clonotype was seen a few times. The J gene is TRBJ1-1, the V gene TRBV19; D not certain. The CDR3 runs 15 residues. V was cut by 1 base and J by 0 bases, with 9 bases left in between. CDR1 is LNHDA, CDR2 SQIVND, per germline (reference sequence). Written as DNA, the CDR3 is TGTGCCAGTAGTATAGGAGGACGGCTGAACACTGAAGCTTTCTTT. It is translated as CASSIGGRLNTEAFF.

This clonotype has at least ten counts. J is TRBJ2-1 and V is TRBV7-6; 12 nucleotides line up with TRBD2. Looked up from germline, CDR1 is SGHVS and CDR2 is FNYEAQ. The V and J ends lost 2 bases and 7 bases, in that order; junction bases with no gene match: 9. This CDR3 comprises 17 residues. The CDR3 loop reads CASSLLAGGVTENEQFF. The DNA for the CDR3 is TGTGCCAGCAGCTTACTAGCGGGGGGGGTCACCGAGAATGAGCAGTTCTTC.

This clonotype was seen many times. V and J are TRBV7-6 and TRBJ2-7, with 7 bases aligning to TRBD1. This CDR3 comprises 16 residues. V lost 1 base to trimming and J lost 5 bases; unmatched junction nucleotides: 11. CDR1 and CDR2 (germline): SGHVS, FNYEAQ. The DNA of the CDR3 is TGTGCCAGCAGCTTAGATGGGCCAGGGGGTCGAAACGAGCAGTACTTC. This sequence encodes CASSLDGPGGRNEQYF.